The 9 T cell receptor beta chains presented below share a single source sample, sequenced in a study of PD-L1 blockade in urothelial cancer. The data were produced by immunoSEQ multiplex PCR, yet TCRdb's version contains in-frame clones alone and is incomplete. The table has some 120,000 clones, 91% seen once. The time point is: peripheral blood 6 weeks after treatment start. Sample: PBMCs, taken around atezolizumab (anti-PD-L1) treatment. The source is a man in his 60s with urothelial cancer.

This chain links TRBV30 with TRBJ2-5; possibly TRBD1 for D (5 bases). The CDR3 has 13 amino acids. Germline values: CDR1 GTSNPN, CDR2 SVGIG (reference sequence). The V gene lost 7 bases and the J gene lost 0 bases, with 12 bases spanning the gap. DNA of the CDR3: TGTGCCTCCGTAGACAGTAACCAAGAGACCCAGTACTTC. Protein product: CASVDSNQETQYF.

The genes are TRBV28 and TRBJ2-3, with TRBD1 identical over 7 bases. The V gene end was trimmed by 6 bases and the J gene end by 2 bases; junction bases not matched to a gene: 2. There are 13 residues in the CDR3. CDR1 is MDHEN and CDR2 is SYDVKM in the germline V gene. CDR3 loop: CASRGQFTDTQYF. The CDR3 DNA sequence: TGTGCCAGCAGGGGACAGTTCACAGATACGCAGTATTTT. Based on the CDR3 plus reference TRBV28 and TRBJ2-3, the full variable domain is DVKVTQSSRYLVKRTGEKVFLECVQDMDHENMFWYRQDPGLGLRLIYFSYDVKMKEKGDIPEGYSVSREKKERFSLILESASTNQTSMYLCASRGQFTDTQYFGPGTRLTVL.

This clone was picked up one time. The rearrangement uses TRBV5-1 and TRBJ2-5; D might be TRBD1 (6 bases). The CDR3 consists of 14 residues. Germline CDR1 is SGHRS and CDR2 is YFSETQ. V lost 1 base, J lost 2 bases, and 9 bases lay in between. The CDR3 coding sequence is TGCGCCAGCAGCTTGCAACAGGGTCAAGAGACCCAGTACTTC. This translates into CASSLQQGQETQYF.

The CDR3: CASSLLGQGDYIQYF. CDR3 nucleotides: TGCGCCAGCAGCTTGCTCGGTCAGGGGGATTACATTCAGTACTTC. The chain couples TRBV5-1 to TRBJ2-4; TRBD1 aligns across 7 bases. Looked up from germline, CDR1 is SGHRS and CDR2 is YFSETQ. The junction had 9 bases not matched to a gene; V was cut back by 1 base and J by 8 bases. The CDR3 totals 15 residues.

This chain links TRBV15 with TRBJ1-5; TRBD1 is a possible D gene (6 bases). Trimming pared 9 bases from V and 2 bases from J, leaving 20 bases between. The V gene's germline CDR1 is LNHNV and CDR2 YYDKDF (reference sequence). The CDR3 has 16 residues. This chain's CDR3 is CATQGGGGGGNQPQHF. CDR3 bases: TGTGCCACGCAAGGTGGCGGGGGCGGTGGCAATCAGCCCCAGCATTTT.

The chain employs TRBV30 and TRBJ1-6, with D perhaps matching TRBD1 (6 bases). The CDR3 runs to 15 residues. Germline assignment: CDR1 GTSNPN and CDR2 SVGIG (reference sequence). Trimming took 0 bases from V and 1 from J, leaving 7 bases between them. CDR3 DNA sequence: TGTGCCTGGAGTGTAGGGGGTTCCTATAATTCACCCCTCCACTTT. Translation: CAWSVGGSYNSPLHF.

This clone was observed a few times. The CDR3 protein is CASSSQGGLYGYTF. CDR3 in DNA: TGTGCCAGCAGCTCCCAGGGGGGACTCTATGGCTACACCTTC. The chain is built from TRBV7-6 and TRBJ1-2; TRBD1 agrees at 7 bases. Germline CDR1 is SGHVS and CDR2 is FNYEAQ. The CDR3 is 14 amino acids. V shed 4 bases, J shed 4 bases, and the junction held 6 bases outside the gene matches.

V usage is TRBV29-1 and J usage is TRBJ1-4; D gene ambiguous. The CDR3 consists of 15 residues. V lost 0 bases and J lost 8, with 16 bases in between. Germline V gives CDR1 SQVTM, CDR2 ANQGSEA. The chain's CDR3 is CSVEDGRGVGEKLFF. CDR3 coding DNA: TGCAGCGTTGAAGATGGGCGGGGTGTCGGAGAAAAACTGTTTTTT.

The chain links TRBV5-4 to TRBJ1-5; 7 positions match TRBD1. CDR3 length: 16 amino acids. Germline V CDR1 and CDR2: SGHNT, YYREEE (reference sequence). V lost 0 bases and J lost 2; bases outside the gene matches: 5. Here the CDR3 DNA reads TGTGCCAGCAGCTTGGGCCCAACAGGGGGCAATCAGCCCCAGCATTTT. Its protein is CASSLGPTGGNQPQHF.